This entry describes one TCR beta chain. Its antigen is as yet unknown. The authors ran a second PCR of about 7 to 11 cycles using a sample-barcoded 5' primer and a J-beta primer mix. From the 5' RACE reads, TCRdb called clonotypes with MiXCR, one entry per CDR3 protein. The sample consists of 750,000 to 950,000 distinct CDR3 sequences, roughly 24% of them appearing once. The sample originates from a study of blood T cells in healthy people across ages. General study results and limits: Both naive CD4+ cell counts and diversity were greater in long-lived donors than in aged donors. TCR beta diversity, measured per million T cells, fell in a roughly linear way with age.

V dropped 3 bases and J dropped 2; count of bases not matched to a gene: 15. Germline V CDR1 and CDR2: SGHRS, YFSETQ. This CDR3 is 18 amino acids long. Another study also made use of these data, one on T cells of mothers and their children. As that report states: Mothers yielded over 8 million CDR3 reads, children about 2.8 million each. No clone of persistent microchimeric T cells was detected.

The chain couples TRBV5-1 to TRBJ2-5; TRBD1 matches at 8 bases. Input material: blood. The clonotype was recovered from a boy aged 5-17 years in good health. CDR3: CASSYSPIRTGSQETQYF. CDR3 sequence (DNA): TGCGCCAGCAGCTACAGCCCCATAAGGACAGGGTCTCAAGAGACCCAGTACTTC.